The 2 T cell receptor beta chains below were found in one sample sequenced in a study of CD8+ T cells in alopecia areata. Treatment: oral pan-JAK inhibitor, 5-10 mg twice daily. TCR sequencing used cDNA made by reverse transcription of extracted RNA. Here immunoSEQ multiplex PCR was the method, and the copy in TCRdb shows in-frame clones only, minus some. This sample has 200,000 to 250,000 clones, with 64% found just once. Sequences were derived from CD4+ T cells sorted from blood, sampled at week 4, from a patient treated with tofacitinib. All receptors come from a human donor with alopecia areata.

The chain combines TRBV29-1 with TRBJ1-2; no reliable D call. This CDR3 has 12 amino acids. V was clipped by 7 bases and J by 6 bases, with 15 bases between them. Germline CDR1 reads SQVTM; CDR2 reads ANQGSEA. The CDR3, as DNA: TGCAGCGCCCCCCGGGCCGGTGATGGCTACACCTTC. Its protein is CSAPRAGDGYTF.

The rearrangement joins TRBV30 to TRBJ1-1; 9 positions match TRBD1. Germline CDR1 GTSNPN, CDR2 SVGIG (reference sequence). After removal of 3 bases from V and 8 bases from J, the junction contained 7 bases not matched to a gene. This CDR3 region has 13 residues. The CDR3: CAWRAGQGGEAFF. The DNA of the CDR3 is TGTGCCTGGAGGGCGGGACAGGGAGGAGAAGCTTTCTTT.